The rows below give T cell receptor beta chains drawn from one sample of a study of T-cell memory formation after mild COVID-19. TCRdb itself ran the 5' RACE reads through MiXCR, one entry per CDR3 protein. The sample lists hundreds of thousands of distinct CDR3 sequences, roughly 26% occurring once. Sequenced material: PBMCs or a T cell subset sorted from them (not recorded which). Receptor source: an adult woman who had mild COVID-19 (a few samples of this study predate the infection). Cell type and time point are not known. The CDR3 runs from the conserved cysteine through the conserved F or W. The order of the fields is D gene, V gene, J gene, clone size, CDR3 protein, CDR3 DNA. A D gene is named only where the DNA matches it firmly. The size field is filled for only some rows; it gives once, few, many or a size class.

d_gene: -
v_gene: TRBV6-2/TRBV6-3
j_gene: TRBJ1-5
abundance: -
CDR3aa: CATGTPQRRVNQPQHF
CDR3nt: TGTGCCACCGGAACACCCCAACGGAGGGTCAATCAGCCCCAGCATTTT

d_gene: TRBD1
v_gene: TRBV3-1
j_gene: TRBJ1-3
abundance: -
CDR3aa: CASSQVGDRVYSGNTIYF
CDR3nt: TGTGCCAGCAGCCAAGTTGGGGACAGGGTATACTCTGGAAACACCATATATTTT

d_gene: -
v_gene: TRBV2
j_gene: TRBJ2-7
abundance: few
CDR3aa: CASWGQDKPYEQYF
CDR3nt: TGTGCCAGCTGGGGACAAGATAAACCCTACGAGCAGTACTTC

d_gene: TRBD2
v_gene: TRBV5-6
j_gene: TRBJ2-1
abundance: -
CDR3aa: CASSLAAGGRSYNEQFF
CDR3nt: TGTGCCAGCAGCTTGGCGGCGGGGGGTCGCTCCTACAATGAGCAGTTCTTC

d_gene: -
v_gene: TRBV10-3
j_gene: TRBJ2-4
abundance: few
CDR3aa: CAISDRDKNIQYF
CDR3nt: TGTGCCATCAGTGACAGGGACAAAAACATTCAGTACTTC

d_gene: TRBD1
v_gene: TRBV7-2
j_gene: TRBJ2-7
abundance: -
CDR3aa: CASSQQGCTYEQYF
CDR3nt: TGTGCCAGCAGCCAACAGGGGTGCACCTACGAGCAGTACTTC

d_gene: -
v_gene: TRBV5-1
j_gene: TRBJ2-1
abundance: few
CDR3aa: CASSLELHQQFF
CDR3nt: TGCGCCAGCAGCTTGGAGTTACATCAGCAGTTCTTC

d_gene: -
v_gene: TRBV3-1
j_gene: TRBJ2-1
abundance: many
CDR3aa: CASSQGRGSGSYNEQFF
CDR3nt: TGTGCCAGCAGCCAAGGTCGAGGGAGCGGTTCCTACAATGAGCAGTTCTTC

d_gene: TRBD1
v_gene: TRBV7-2
j_gene: TRBJ1-1
abundance: -
CDR3aa: CASSSRTGVTEAFF
CDR3nt: TGTGCCAGCAGCTCCAGGACAGGGGTAACTGAAGCTTTCTTT

d_gene: TRBD1
v_gene: TRBV24-1
j_gene: TRBJ2-1
abundance: -
CDR3aa: CATSDPEGDGQGRHNEQFF
CDR3nt: TGTGCCACCAGTGATCCCGAAGGGGACGGACAGGGTCGCCACAATGAGCAGTTCTTC

d_gene: TRBD2
v_gene: TRBV4-2
j_gene: TRBJ2-4
abundance: -
CDR3aa: CASSQDRLAGDGNIQYF
CDR3nt: TGTGCCAGCAGCCAAGATCGGTTAGCGGGAGATGGAAACATTCAGTACTTC

d_gene: -
v_gene: TRBV6-5
j_gene: TRBJ2-3
abundance: -
CDR3aa: CASSGTLRGTDTQYF
CDR3nt: TGTGCCAGCAGTGGGACCCTAAGGGGCACAGATACGCAGTATTTT

d_gene: -
v_gene: TRBV15
j_gene: TRBJ2-7
abundance: -
CDR3aa: CATSSGSTDEQYF
CDR3nt: TGTGCCACCAGCAGCGGGAGTACCGACGAGCAGTACTTC

d_gene: TRBD2
v_gene: TRBV20-1
j_gene: TRBJ2-1
abundance: -
CDR3aa: CSARDISGSYNEQFF
CDR3nt: TGCAGTGCTAGAGATATTAGCGGGAGCTACAATGAGCAGTTCTTC

d_gene: -
v_gene: TRBV18
j_gene: TRBJ2-7
abundance: -
CDR3aa: CASSPSGVGEQYF
CDR3nt: TGTGCCAGCTCACCATCTGGGGTAGGAGAGCAGTACTTC

d_gene: -
v_gene: TRBV7-9
j_gene: TRBJ2-1
abundance: -
CDR3aa: CASSLEWSGQFF
CDR3nt: TGTGCCAGCAGCTTAGAGTGGAGCGGGCAGTTCTTC

d_gene: -
v_gene: TRBV7-9
j_gene: TRBJ2-7
abundance: -
CDR3aa: CASSGEGPGKRQYF
CDR3nt: TGTGCCAGCAGCGGCGAGGGTCCGGGCAAAAGACAGTACTTC

d_gene: -
v_gene: TRBV12-3/TRBV12-4
j_gene: TRBJ2-2
abundance: -
CDR3aa: CARSSTRVTGELFF
CDR3nt: TGTGCCAGAAGTTCGACTAGGGTCACCGGGGAGCTGTTTTTT

d_gene: TRBD1
v_gene: TRBV6-5
j_gene: TRBJ1-2
abundance: -
CDR3aa: CASSYRQGYNYGYTF
CDR3nt: TGTGCCAGCAGTTACCGACAGGGTTATAACTATGGCTACACCTTC

d_gene: TRBD2
v_gene: TRBV7-9
j_gene: TRBJ2-7
abundance: few
CDR3aa: CASSPREGREQYF
CDR3nt: TGTGCCAGCAGCCCCCGGGAGGGGAGGGAGCAGTACTTC

d_gene: -
v_gene: TRBV2
j_gene: TRBJ2-5
abundance: -
CDR3aa: CASSELRGETQYF
CDR3nt: TGTGCCAGCAGTGAACTTAGGGGTGAGACCCAGTACTTC

d_gene: -
v_gene: TRBV7-2
j_gene: TRBJ2-3
abundance: -
CDR3aa: CASRTTSSPQYF
CDR3nt: TGTGCCAGCAGGACTACCAGCTCCCCGCAGTATTTT

d_gene: TRBD1
v_gene: TRBV10-3
j_gene: TRBJ2-2
abundance: -
CDR3aa: CAISGTGSTGELFF
CDR3nt: TGTGCCATCAGTGGGACAGGGAGCACCGGGGAGCTGTTTTTT

d_gene: TRBD2
v_gene: TRBV4-3
j_gene: TRBJ2-2
abundance: -
CDR3aa: CASSQDSSGRSPGELFF
CDR3nt: TGCGCCAGCAGCCAAGATTCGAGCGGGAGGTCACCCGGGGAGCTGTTTTTT

d_gene: -
v_gene: TRBV20-1
j_gene: TRBJ2-2
abundance: -
CDR3aa: CSASGPSNTGELFF
CDR3nt: TGCAGTGCTAGTGGGCCTTCGAACACCGGGGAGCTGTTTTTT

d_gene: -
v_gene: TRBV27
j_gene: TRBJ2-1
abundance: -
CDR3aa: CASSLGTLSSYNEQFF
CDR3nt: TGTGCCAGCAGTCTGGGGACCTTAAGCTCCTACAATGAGCAGTTCTTC

d_gene: TRBD1
v_gene: TRBV9
j_gene: TRBJ2-2
abundance: -
CDR3aa: CASSVARDRGQADGELFF
CDR3nt: TGTGCCAGCAGCGTAGCTCGGGACAGGGGGCAGGCAGACGGGGAGCTGTTTTTT

d_gene: -
v_gene: TRBV12-3/TRBV12-4
j_gene: TRBJ2-1
abundance: many
CDR3aa: CASSLGPLAGAEQFF
CDR3nt: TGTGCCAGCAGTTTAGGCCCCTTGGCGGGGGCGGAGCAGTTCTTC

d_gene: TRBD1
v_gene: TRBV18
j_gene: TRBJ2-3
abundance: few
CDR3aa: CASQNRGTNTDTQYF
CDR3nt: TGTGCCAGCCAAAACAGGGGAACCAACACAGATACGCAGTATTTT

d_gene: TRBD2
v_gene: TRBV2
j_gene: TRBJ2-2
abundance: -
CDR3aa: CASSTSGRSRTGELFF
CDR3nt: TGTGCCAGCAGTACTAGCGGGAGGAGTAGGACCGGGGAGCTGTTTTTT

d_gene: TRBD1
v_gene: TRBV11-1
j_gene: TRBJ1-1
abundance: few
CDR3aa: CASSLGHRGRSTEAFF
CDR3nt: TGTGCCAGCAGCTTAGGTCACAGGGGGCGCAGCACTGAAGCTTTCTTT

d_gene: TRBD2
v_gene: TRBV24-1
j_gene: TRBJ2-1
abundance: few
CDR3aa: CATSDSRLADHNEQFF
CDR3nt: TGTGCCACCAGTGATAGTCGACTAGCGGATCACAATGAGCAGTTCTTC

d_gene: TRBD1
v_gene: TRBV29-1
j_gene: TRBJ2-3
abundance: -
CDR3aa: CSVSGQGSTDTQYF
CDR3nt: TGCAGCGTCTCGGGACAGGGGAGCACAGATACGCAGTATTTT

d_gene: -
v_gene: TRBV7-6
j_gene: TRBJ1-1
abundance: many
CDR3aa: CASSRDLNTEAFF
CDR3nt: TGTGCCAGCAGTCGGGACCTGAACACTGAAGCTTTCTTT

d_gene: -
v_gene: TRBV12-3/TRBV12-4
j_gene: TRBJ2-7
abundance: many
CDR3aa: CASSEAGPQSYEQYF
CDR3nt: TGTGCCAGCAGTGAAGCCGGGCCCCAATCCTACGAGCAGTACTTC

d_gene: -
v_gene: TRBV18
j_gene: TRBJ2-7
abundance: -
CDR3aa: CASSPPSRGNEQYF
CDR3nt: TGTGCCAGCTCACCACCAAGCAGGGGTAACGAGCAGTACTTC

d_gene: TRBD1
v_gene: TRBV20-1
j_gene: TRBJ1-1
abundance: few
CDR3aa: CSARGQGKNTEAFF
CDR3nt: TGCAGTGCTAGGGGACAGGGTAAGAACACTGAAGCTTTCTTT

d_gene: TRBD2
v_gene: TRBV3-1
j_gene: TRBJ2-5
abundance: -
CDR3aa: CASSQDLQAGGQETQYF
CDR3nt: TGTGCCAGCAGCCAAGATTTACAAGCGGGGGGCCAAGAGACCCAGTACTTC

d_gene: TRBD2
v_gene: TRBV5-1
j_gene: TRBJ2-1
abundance: -
CDR3aa: CASSHGLATIYNEQFF
CDR3nt: TGCGCCAGCAGCCATGGACTAGCCACCATCTACAATGAGCAGTTCTTC

d_gene: -
v_gene: TRBV19
j_gene: TRBJ1-1
abundance: few
CDR3aa: CASSWGPGSAAPEAFF
CDR3nt: TGTGCCAGTAGTTGGGGGCCCGGGAGTGCTGCTCCTGAAGCTTTCTTT

d_gene: TRBD1
v_gene: TRBV12-3/TRBV12-4
j_gene: TRBJ1-3
abundance: -
CDR3aa: CASSPPWQGVSGNTIYF
CDR3nt: TGTGCCAGCAGTCCCCCATGGCAGGGGGTCTCTGGAAACACCATATATTTT

d_gene: -
v_gene: TRBV24-1
j_gene: TRBJ2-3
abundance: -
CDR3aa: CAISTGWSTDTQYF
CDR3nt: TGTGCCATTTCTACAGGTTGGAGCACAGATACGCAGTATTTT

d_gene: -
v_gene: TRBV6-6
j_gene: TRBJ2-3
abundance: -
CDR3aa: CASSPGLADYTDTQYF
CDR3nt: TGTGCCAGCTCACCCGGGCTAGCAGATTACACAGATACGCAGTATTTT

d_gene: -
v_gene: TRBV4-1
j_gene: TRBJ1-3
abundance: once
CDR3aa: CASSQGGLGNTIYF
CDR3nt: TGCGCCAGCAGCCAGGGAGGCCTTGGAAACACCATATATTTT

d_gene: -
v_gene: TRBV11-3
j_gene: TRBJ1-2
abundance: -
CDR3aa: CASSLGRSKGYTF
CDR3nt: TGTGCCAGCAGCTTAGGCCGCAGCAAGGGCTACACCTTC

d_gene: -
v_gene: TRBV12-3/TRBV12-4
j_gene: TRBJ2-1
abundance: -
CDR3aa: CASSLIQTNNEQFF
CDR3nt: TGTGCCAGCAGCCTGATCCAAACCAACAATGAGCAGTTCTTC

d_gene: TRBD1
v_gene: TRBV7-9
j_gene: TRBJ2-2
abundance: few
CDR3aa: CASSPRQGARTGELFF
CDR3nt: TGTGCCAGCAGCCCGCGACAGGGGGCACGGACCGGGGAGCTGTTTTTT

d_gene: TRBD2
v_gene: TRBV2
j_gene: TRBJ2-3
abundance: few
CDR3aa: CASSDELAGGITDTQYF
CDR3nt: TGTGCCAGCAGTGACGAACTAGCGGGGGGAATTACAGATACGCAGTATTTT

d_gene: TRBD2
v_gene: TRBV29-1
j_gene: TRBJ2-7
abundance: -
CDR3aa: CSVMVGTSGGLLYEQYF
CDR3nt: TGCAGCGTTATGGTAGGGACTAGCGGGGGGCTTCTCTACGAGCAGTACTTC

d_gene: -
v_gene: TRBV7-8
j_gene: TRBJ1-2
abundance: few
CDR3aa: CASSLAPGRSYGYTF
CDR3nt: TGTGCCAGCAGCTTAGCCCCGGGGAGGAGCTATGGCTACACCTTC

d_gene: -
v_gene: TRBV19
j_gene: TRBJ2-5
abundance: -
CDR3aa: CASSIDLWGRETQYF
CDR3nt: TGTGCCAGTAGTATAGATCTATGGGGGCGAGAGACCCAGTACTTC

d_gene: -
v_gene: TRBV27
j_gene: TRBJ2-3
abundance: -
CDR3aa: CASSPTTHTDTQYF
CDR3nt: TGTGCCAGCAGTCCCACGACTCACACAGATACGCAGTATTTT

d_gene: -
v_gene: TRBV12-3/TRBV12-4
j_gene: TRBJ1-3
abundance: -
CDR3aa: CASSLEPLISGNTIYF
CDR3nt: TGTGCCAGCAGTTTAGAACCCCTAATCTCTGGAAACACCATATATTTT

d_gene: -
v_gene: TRBV19
j_gene: TRBJ2-1
abundance: many
CDR3aa: CASSRGGDYNEQFF
CDR3nt: TGTGCCAGTAGCCGAGGAGGGGACTACAATGAGCAGTTCTTC

d_gene: -
v_gene: TRBV20-1
j_gene: TRBJ2-7
abundance: few
CDR3aa: CSARPRFSEQYF
CDR3nt: TGCAGTGCTAGACCTAGATTTTCCGAGCAGTACTTC